This T cell receptor beta chain originates from a study of blood T cell repertoires in COVID-19. This CDR3 spans 14 amino acids. The germline V gene has CDR1 SEHNR and CDR2 FQNEAQ (reference sequence). V gave up 4 bases and J gave up 3 bases; unmatched junction bases: 3. The assay was immunoSEQ multiplex PCR, and TCRdb's table has in-frame clones only and misses some. The top ten clones hold over 1.5% of a sample with roughly 80,000 clones, approximately 90% of them seen once. The chain combines TRBV7-9 with TRBJ1-1; 9 bases are a match to TRBD1. This receptor was taken from a man aged 55 to 70 with acute or convalescent COVID-19. Sequenced: peripheral blood. The CDR3 DNA reads TGTGCCAGCAGCTCCGGACAGGGGTACACTGAAGCTTTCTTT. This encodes CASSSGQGYTEAFF.